A selection of T cell receptor beta chains follows, all from one sample in a study of identical twins. One entry per CDR3 protein, called by TCRdb with MiXCR from the 5' RACE reads. The sample holds approximately 500,000 distinct CDR3 sequences, roughly 26% seen once. The same sample was also used in a study of T cells expressing NK-cell markers.

Sample: CD4+ T cells sorted from blood. The receptors originated from a young woman in good health. The CDR3 runs from the conserved cysteine through the conserved F or W. A D gene is named only where the DNA matches it firmly. Only some rows state a clone size, as once, few, many or a class for expanded clones.

abundance	d_gene	v_gene	j_gene	len	CDR3aa	CDR3nt
.	TRBD2	TRBV7-2	TRBJ2-5	16	CASSFQLAGSQETQYF	TGTGCCAGCAGCTTTCAGCTAGCGGGGTCCCAAGAGACCCAGTACTTC
few	TRBD1	TRBV5-1	TRBJ2-6	13	CASSLKRDSVLTF	TGCGCCAGCAGCTTGAAAAGGGACAGCGTCCTGACTTTC
.	.	TRBV20-1	TRBJ1-3	14	CSAPVQSLDNTIYF	TGCAGTGCCCCCGTCCAGTCTCTGGACAACACCATATATTTT
few	.	TRBV20-1	TRBJ1-5	13	CSAIPGSNQPQHF	TGCAGTGCTATTCCGGGTTCGAATCAGCCCCAGCATTTT
.	.	TRBV5-1	TRBJ2-2	13	CASGTVNTGELFF	TGCGCCAGCGGCACCGTGAACACCGGGGAGCTGTTTTTT
few	TRBD2	TRBV20-1	TRBJ2-5	13	CSASRTSQETQYF	TGCAGTGCTTCGCGGACTAGCCAAGAGACCCAGTACTTC
.	.	TRBV5-1	TRBJ2-7	14	CASSLEGGGYEQYF	TGCGCCAGCAGCTTGGAGGGAGGTGGCTACGAGCAGTACTTC
few	.	TRBV5-1	TRBJ2-3	17	CASSLDTRGFGTDTQYF	TGCGCCAGCAGCTTGGATACGCGCGGGTTTGGCACAGATACGCAGTATTTT
.	TRBD1	TRBV12-3/TRBV12-4	TRBJ2-1	15	CASSPRTGSVHEQFF	TGTGCCAGCAGTCCCCGGACAGGTTCTGTTCATGAGCAGTTCTTC
many	.	TRBV10-1	TRBJ2-5	15	CASSESGTAQETQYF	TGCGCCAGCAGTGAGTCGGGGACGGCCCAAGAGACCCAGTACTTC